The clone carrying this T cell receptor (beta chain) was counted ten times or more. The antigen is undetermined. This record belongs to a study of early T cells in non-severe SARS-CoV-2 infection. Across the study: Unsorted whole blood bulk RNA was sequenced, with unpaired chains. Overall study results and limits: Matches to VDJdb favored anti-spike CD8 responses and missed private and CD4 specificities.

The germline V and J ends were trimmed by 0 bases and 5 bases, with 9 bases remaining between them. CDR1 and CDR2 from the germline V gene are SGHRS and YFSETQ. The CDR3 length is 13 residues. Researchers tagged individual cDNA molecules with unique molecular identifiers. MiXCR was run by TCRdb on the 5' RACE reads, yielding one entry per CDR3 protein. Of about 15,000 distinct CDR3 sequences in the sample, approximately 5.4% were seen once. The sequencing here drew on whole blood, taken at baseline. The chain recombines TRBV5-1 with TRBJ2-7, with a weak D call TRBD1 (5 bases). This TCR was sampled from an adult who was a healthcare worker with PCR-confirmed SARS-CoV-2 infection or an uninfected control (not recorded which). The CDR3 bases are TGCGCCAGCAGCTTGGAAGGGGAACACGAGCAGTACTTC. Translated, it gives CASSLEGEHEQYF.